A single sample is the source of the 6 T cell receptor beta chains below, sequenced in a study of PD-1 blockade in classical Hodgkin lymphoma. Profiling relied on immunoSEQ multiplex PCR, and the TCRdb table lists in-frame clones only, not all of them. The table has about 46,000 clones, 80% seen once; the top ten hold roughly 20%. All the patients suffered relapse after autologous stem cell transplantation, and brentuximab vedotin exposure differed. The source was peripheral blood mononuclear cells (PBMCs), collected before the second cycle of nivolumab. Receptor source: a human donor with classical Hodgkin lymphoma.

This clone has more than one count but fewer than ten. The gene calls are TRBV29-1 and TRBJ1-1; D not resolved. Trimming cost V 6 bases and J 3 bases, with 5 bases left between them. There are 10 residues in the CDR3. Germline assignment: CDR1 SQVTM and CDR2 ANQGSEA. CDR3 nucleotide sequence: TGCAGCGTGGTTTACACTGAAGCTTTCTTT. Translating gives CSVVYTEAFF.

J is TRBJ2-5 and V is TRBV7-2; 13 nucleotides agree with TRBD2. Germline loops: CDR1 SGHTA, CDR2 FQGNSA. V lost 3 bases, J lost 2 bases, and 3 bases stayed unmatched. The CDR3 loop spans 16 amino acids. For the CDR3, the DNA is TGTGCCAGCAGCTTCGGGACTAGCGGGGAACAAGAGACCCAGTACTTC. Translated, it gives CASSFGTSGEQETQYF.

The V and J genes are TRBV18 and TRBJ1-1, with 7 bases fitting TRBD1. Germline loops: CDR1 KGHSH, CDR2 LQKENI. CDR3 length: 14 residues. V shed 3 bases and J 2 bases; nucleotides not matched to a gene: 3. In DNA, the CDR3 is TGTGCCAGCTCACCGGGACAGAGTAACACTGAAGCTTTCTTT. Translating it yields CASSPGQSNTEAFF. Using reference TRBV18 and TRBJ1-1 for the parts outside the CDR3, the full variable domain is NAGVMQNPRHLVRRRGQEARLRCSPMKGHSHVYWYRQLPEEGLKFMVYLQKENIIDESGMPKERFSAEFPKEGPSILRIQQVVRGDSAAYFCASSPGQSNTEAFFGQGTRLTVV.

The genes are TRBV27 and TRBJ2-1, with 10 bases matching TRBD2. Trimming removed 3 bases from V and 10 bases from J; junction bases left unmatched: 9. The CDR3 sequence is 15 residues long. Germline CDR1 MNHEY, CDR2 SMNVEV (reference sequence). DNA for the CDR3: TGTGCCAGCAGTTTCGGGACTAGCGCGATTAGAGAGCAGTTCTTC. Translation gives CASSFGTSAIREQFF.

In DNA form, the CDR3 reads TGTGCCAGCAGCTTGCCGGGACTAGCGGGAGGTCCATACAATGAGCAGTTCTTC. This gives the protein CASSLPGLAGGPYNEQFF. The rearrangement links TRBV7-9 to TRBJ2-1, with 15 bases fitting TRBD2. V was pared by 3 bases and J by 4 bases, with 7 bases of the junction left unmatched. The CDR3 runs 18 residues. Looked up from germline, CDR1 is SEHNR and CDR2 is FQNEAQ (reference sequence).

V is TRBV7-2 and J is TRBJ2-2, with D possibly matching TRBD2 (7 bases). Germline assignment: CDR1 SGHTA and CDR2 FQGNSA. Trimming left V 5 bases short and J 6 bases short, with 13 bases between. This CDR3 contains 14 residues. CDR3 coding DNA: TGTGCCAGCAGCCCCCGAGGGGGGGCCGGGGAGCTGTTTTTT. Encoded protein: CASSPRGGAGELFF.